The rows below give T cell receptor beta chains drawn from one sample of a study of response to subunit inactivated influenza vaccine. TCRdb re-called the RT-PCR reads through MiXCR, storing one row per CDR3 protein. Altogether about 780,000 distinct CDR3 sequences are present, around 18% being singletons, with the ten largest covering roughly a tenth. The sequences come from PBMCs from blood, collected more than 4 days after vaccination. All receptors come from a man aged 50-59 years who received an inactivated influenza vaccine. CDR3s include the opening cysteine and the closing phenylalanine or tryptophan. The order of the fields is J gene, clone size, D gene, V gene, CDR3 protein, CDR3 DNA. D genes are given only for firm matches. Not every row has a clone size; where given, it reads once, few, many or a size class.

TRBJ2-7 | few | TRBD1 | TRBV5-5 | CASSLANRQGAFSYEQYF | TGTGCCAGCAGCTTGGCAAACCGACAGGGGGCTTTCTCCTACGAGCAGTACTTC
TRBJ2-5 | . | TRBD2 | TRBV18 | CASSPRGLAPYQETQYF | TGTGCCAGCTCACCACGGGGACTAGCTCCCTACCAAGAGACCCAGTACTTC
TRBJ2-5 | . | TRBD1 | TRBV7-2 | CASRGQGAKETQYF | TGTGCCAGCAGAGGACAGGGGGCGAAAGAGACCCAGTACTTC
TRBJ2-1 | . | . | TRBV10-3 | CAINPGVSYNEQFF | TGTGCCATCAACCCCGGGGTGTCTTACAATGAGCAGTTCTTC
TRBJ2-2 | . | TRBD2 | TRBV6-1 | CASTRLAEDTGELFF | TGTGCCAGCACCAGACTAGCGGAGGACACCGGGGAGCTGTTTTTT
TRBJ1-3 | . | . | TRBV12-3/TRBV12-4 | CASSPDRFGNTIYF | TGTGCCAGCAGCCCAGACAGGTTTGGAAACACCATATATTTT
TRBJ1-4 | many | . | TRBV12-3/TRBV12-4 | CASSPDSANEKLFF | TGTGCCAGCAGCCCAGACAGCGCCAATGAAAAACTGTTTTTT
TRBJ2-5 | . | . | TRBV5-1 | CASSRGASRYQETQYF | TGCGCCAGCAGCCGTGGGGCCTCCCGGTACCAAGAGACCCAGTACTTC
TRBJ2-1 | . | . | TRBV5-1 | CASSPGWLGNEQFF | TGCGCCAGCAGCCCGGGATGGCTCGGCAATGAGCAGTTCTTC
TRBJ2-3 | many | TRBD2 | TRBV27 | CATSGLAGADTQYF | TGTGCCACCAGCGGACTAGCGGGAGCAGATACGCAGTATTTT
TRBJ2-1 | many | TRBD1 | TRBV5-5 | CASIPIGTGDNEQFF | TGTGCCAGCATCCCCATTGGGACAGGGGACAATGAGCAGTTCTTC
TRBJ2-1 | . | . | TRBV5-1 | CASGNSGLFYNEQFF | TGCGCCAGCGGCAACTCGGGACTGTTCTACAATGAGCAGTTCTTC
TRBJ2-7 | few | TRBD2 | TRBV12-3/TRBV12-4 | CASGKFSGGFTEQYF | TGTGCCAGCGGAAAGTTTAGCGGGGGCTTCACCGAGCAGTACTTC
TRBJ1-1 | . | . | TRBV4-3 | CASSQAPGPMNTEAFF | TGCGCCAGCAGCCAAGCTCCGGGACCCATGAACACTGAAGCTTTCTTT
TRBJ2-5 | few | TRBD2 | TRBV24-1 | CATSDSHDVAGRETQYF | TGTGCCACCAGTGATTCCCACGACGTAGCGGGGCGCGAGACCCAGTACTTC
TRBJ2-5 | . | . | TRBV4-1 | CASSQDMEATQYF | TGCGCCAGCAGCCAAGACATGGAGGCGACCCAGTACTTC
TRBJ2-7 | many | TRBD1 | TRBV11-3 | CASSVIGTGHEQYF | TGTGCCAGCAGCGTCATAGGGACAGGGCACGAGCAGTACTTC
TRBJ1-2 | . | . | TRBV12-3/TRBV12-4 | CASSLARRVNGYGYTF | TGTGCCAGCAGTTTAGCGCGAAGGGTAAATGGCTATGGCTACACCTTC
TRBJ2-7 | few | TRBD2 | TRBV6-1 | CASSGTSGVVYEQYF | TGTGCCAGCAGTGGAACTAGCGGAGTGGTCTACGAGCAGTACTTC
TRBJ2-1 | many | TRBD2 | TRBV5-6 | CASSPTGLALEQFF | TGTGCCAGCAGCCCCACCGGACTAGCACTTGAGCAGTTCTTC
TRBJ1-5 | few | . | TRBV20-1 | CSASPGTGQPQHF | TGCAGTGCTAGTCCAGGGACGGGGCAGCCCCAGCATTTT
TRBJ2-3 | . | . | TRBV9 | CASSNQAATDTQYF | TGTGCCAGCAGCAACCAGGCGGCCACAGATACGCAGTATTTT
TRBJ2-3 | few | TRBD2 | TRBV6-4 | CASSVGGRDTDTQYF | TGTGCCAGCAGCGTCGGGGGGAGAGACACAGATACGCAGTATTTT
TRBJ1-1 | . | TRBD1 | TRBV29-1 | CSVAPTGGNAEAFF | TGCAGCGTTGCCCCGACAGGGGGCAATGCTGAAGCTTTCTTT
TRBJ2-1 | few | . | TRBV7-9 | CASSFAGDEQFF | TGTGCCAGCAGCTTTGCAGGAGATGAGCAGTTCTTC
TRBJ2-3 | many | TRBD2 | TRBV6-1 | CASSPLDSGRGDTQYF | TGTGCCAGCAGTCCGCTCGATAGCGGGAGAGGAGATACGCAGTATTTT
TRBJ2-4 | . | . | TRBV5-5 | CASSGEVHSAKNIQYF | TGTGCCAGCAGCGGGGAGGTACATTCAGCCAAAAACATTCAGTACTTC
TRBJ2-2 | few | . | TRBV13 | CASSPPERGLTGELFF | TGTGCCAGCAGCCCCCCAGAGAGGGGTCTCACCGGGGAGCTGTTTTTT
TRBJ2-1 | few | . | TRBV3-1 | CASSPTILQRTPDNEQFF | TGTGCCAGCAGCCCGACGATTCTCCAGCGGACCCCTGACAATGAGCAGTTCTTC
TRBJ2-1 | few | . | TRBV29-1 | CSVERWAGPETEQFF | TGCAGCGTTGAACGTTGGGCGGGGCCCGAGACGGAGCAGTTCTTC
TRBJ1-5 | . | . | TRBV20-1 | CSATDSSNQPQHF | TGCAGTGCTACTGACAGTAGCAATCAGCCCCAGCATTTT
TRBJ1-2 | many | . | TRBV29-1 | CSVEGIEDRTYGYTF | TGCAGCGTGGAGGGGATTGAGGACAGAACCTATGGCTACACCTTC
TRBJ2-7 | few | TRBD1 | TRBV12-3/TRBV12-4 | CASRAGGVYEQYF | TGTGCCAGCAGGGCAGGGGGTGTCTACGAGCAGTACTTC
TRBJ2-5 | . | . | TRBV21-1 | CASSNKWTGYQETQYF | TGTGCCAGCAGCAACAAGTGGACAGGGTATCAAGAGACCCAGTACTTC
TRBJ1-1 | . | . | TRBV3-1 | CASSQESMGTEAFF | TGTGCCAGCAGCCAAGAGAGTATGGGCACTGAAGCTTTCTTT
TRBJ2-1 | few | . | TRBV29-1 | CSASGGRRNEQFF | TGCAGCGCCAGTGGGGGTCGGCGCAATGAGCAGTTCTTC
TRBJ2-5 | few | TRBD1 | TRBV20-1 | CSASQQGLETQYF | TGCAGTGCTAGTCAACAGGGGCTGGAGACCCAGTACTTC
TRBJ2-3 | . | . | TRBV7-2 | CASSLDSYTDTQYF | TGTGCCAGCAGCTTAGACTCATACACAGATACGCAGTATTTT
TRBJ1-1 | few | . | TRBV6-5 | CASSRSGGEAFF | TGTGCCAGCAGCCGGAGTGGGGGCGAAGCTTTCTTT
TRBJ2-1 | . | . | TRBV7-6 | CASSLNPPLSYNEQFF | TGTGCCAGCAGCTTAAACCCTCCCCTTTCCTACAATGAGCAGTTCTTC
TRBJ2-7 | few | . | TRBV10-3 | CAISERKGHPSYEQYF | TGTGCCATCAGTGAGCGAAAGGGACACCCCTCCTACGAGCAGTACTTC
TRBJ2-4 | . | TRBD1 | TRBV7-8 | CASSPDRVKAKNIQYF | TGTGCCAGCAGCCCCGACAGGGTAAAGGCCAAAAACATTCAGTACTTC
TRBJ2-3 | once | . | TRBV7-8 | CASSLGRDFTDTQYF | TGTGCCAGCAGCCTCGGACGGGATTTCACAGATACGCAGTATTTT
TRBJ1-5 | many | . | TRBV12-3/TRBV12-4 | CASSLGLSNQPQHF | TGCGCCAGCAGCTTGGGACTGAGCAATCAGCCCCAGCATTTT
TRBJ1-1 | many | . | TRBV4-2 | CASSLPEGGTLNTEAFF | TGTGCCAGCAGCCTACCTGAGGGGGGGACCTTGAACACTGAAGCTTTCTTT
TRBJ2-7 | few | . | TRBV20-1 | CSATPSHYEQYF | TGCAGTGCTACCCCTAGCCACTACGAGCAGTACTTC
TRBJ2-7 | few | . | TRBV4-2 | CASGLLDSYEQYF | TGTGCCAGCGGTCTACTCGACTCCTACGAGCAGTACTTC
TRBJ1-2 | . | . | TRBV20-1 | CSAREQGGYGYTF | TGCAGTGCTAGAGAACAGGGTGGCTATGGCTACACCTTC
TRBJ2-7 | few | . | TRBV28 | CASSRWGYEQYF | TGTGCCAGCAGCCGCTGGGGGTACGAGCAGTACTTC
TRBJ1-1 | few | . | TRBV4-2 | CASSQETGSLRSEAFF | TGTGCCAGCAGCCAAGAAACAGGGTCTTTGCGGTCTGAAGCTTTCTTT
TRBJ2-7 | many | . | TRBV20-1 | CSAKLTGRSYEQYF | TGCAGTGCTAAGTTGACAGGGAGGTCCTACGAGCAGTACTTC
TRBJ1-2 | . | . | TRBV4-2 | CASSPPGHVNYGYTF | TGTGCCAGCAGCCCACCGGGACATGTAAACTATGGCTACACCTTC
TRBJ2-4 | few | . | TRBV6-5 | CASSYKGKEAKNIQYF | TGTGCCAGCAGTTACAAGGGTAAAGAGGCCAAAAACATTCAGTACTTC
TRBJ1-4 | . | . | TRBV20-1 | CSARALNNEKLFF | TGCAGTGCCAGGGCCCTTAATAATGAAAAACTGTTTTTT
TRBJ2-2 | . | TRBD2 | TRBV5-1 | CASSPIAGDTTGELFF | TGCGCCAGCAGCCCTATAGCGGGAGACACTACCGGGGAGCTGTTTTTT
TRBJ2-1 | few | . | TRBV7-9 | CASSLRGSSSYNEQFF | TGTGCCAGCAGCTTACGGGGGTCCAGCTCCTACAATGAGCAGTTCTTC
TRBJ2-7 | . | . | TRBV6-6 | CASSYSIVYEQYF | TGTGCCAGCAGTTACTCGATCGTCTACGAGCAGTACTTC